A single TCR beta chain is shown here with its context. Data came from immunoSEQ multiplex PCR; TCRdb stores just in-frame clones and leaves some out. The table lists about 590,000 clones, around 95% of them singletons. V was clipped by 2 bases and J by 6 bases; unmatched bases: 10. This CDR3 region has 15 residues. Germline V gene data show CDR1 as SGHRS and CDR2 as YFSETQ. This sample was taken from a study of shared clonotypes between healthy human individuals. The naive CD8 population came from CD45RO-negative cells selected for CCR7, without terminally differentiated effector memory CD45RA+ cells.

The chain couples TRBV5-1 to TRBJ2-5, with 7 bases aligning to TRBD2. The sequenced material came from naive CD8+ T cells sorted from blood. The source of this sequence is a woman in her 30s in good health. The CDR3 nucleotides read TGCGCCAGCAGCTTTGGGAGCGGGAAGGGGAAGACCCAGTACTTC. This codes for CASSFGSGKGKTQYF.